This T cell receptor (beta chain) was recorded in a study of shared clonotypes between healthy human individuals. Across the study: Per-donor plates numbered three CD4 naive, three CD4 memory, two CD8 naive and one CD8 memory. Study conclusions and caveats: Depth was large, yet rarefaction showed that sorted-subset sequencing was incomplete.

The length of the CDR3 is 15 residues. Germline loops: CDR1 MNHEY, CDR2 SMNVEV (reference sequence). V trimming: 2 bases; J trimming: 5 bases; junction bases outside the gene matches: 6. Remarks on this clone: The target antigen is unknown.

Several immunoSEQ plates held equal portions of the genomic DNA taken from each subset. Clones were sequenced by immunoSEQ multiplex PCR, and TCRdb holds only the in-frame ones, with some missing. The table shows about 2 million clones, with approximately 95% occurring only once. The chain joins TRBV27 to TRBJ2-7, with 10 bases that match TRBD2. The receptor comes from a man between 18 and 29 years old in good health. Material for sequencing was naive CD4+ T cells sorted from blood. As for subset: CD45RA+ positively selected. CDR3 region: CASSLSGGAPHEQYF. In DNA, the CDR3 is TGTGCCAGCAGTTTAAGCGGGGGGGCTCCCCACGAGCAGTACTTC.